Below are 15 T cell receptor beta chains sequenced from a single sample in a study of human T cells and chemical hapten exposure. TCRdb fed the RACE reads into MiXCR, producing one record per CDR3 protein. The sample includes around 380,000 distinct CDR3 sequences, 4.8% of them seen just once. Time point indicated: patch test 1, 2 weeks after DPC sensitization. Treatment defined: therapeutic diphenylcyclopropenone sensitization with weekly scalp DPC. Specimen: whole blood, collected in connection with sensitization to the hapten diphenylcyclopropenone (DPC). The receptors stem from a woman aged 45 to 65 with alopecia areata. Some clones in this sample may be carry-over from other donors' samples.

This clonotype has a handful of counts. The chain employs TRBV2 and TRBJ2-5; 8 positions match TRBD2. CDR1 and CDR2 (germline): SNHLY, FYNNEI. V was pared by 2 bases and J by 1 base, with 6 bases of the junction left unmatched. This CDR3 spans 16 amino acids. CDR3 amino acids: CASSERSGRSQETQYF. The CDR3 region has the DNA TGTGCCAGCAGTGAAAGGAGCGGGAGAAGCCAAGAGACCCAGTACTTC.

CDR3 sequence: CASRSARTAVNEQFF. Here the CDR3 DNA reads TGCGCCAGCAGAAGTGCGAGGACAGCCGTGAATGAGCAGTTCTTC. This sequence joins TRBV4-1 and TRBJ2-1; possible D gene TRBD1, 6 bases. The CDR3 covers 15 residues. Between the trimmed V and J ends, which lost 6 bases and 7 bases, there was a span of 19 bases. Germline V gene lookup returns CDR1 MGHRA and CDR2 YSYEKL.

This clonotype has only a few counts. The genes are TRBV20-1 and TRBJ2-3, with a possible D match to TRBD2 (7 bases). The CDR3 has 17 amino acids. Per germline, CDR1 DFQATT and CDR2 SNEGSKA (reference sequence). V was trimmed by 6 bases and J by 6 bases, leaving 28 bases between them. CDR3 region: CSAIPPWGGGAGDTQYF. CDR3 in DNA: TGCAGTGCGATTCCCCCTTGGGGGGGGGGCGCAGGGGATACGCAGTATTTT.

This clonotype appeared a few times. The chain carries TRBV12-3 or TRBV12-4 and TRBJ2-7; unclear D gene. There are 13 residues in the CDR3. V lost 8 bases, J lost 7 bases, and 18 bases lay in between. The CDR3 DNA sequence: TGTGCCAGCCGAGGAGCTTCCTTGGGTGAGCAGTACTTC. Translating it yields CASRGASLGEQYF.

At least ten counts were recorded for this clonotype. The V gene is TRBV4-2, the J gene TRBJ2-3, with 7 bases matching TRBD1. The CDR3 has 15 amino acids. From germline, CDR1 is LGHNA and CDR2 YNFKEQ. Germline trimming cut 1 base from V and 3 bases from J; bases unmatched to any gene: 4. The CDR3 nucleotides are TGTGCCAGCAGCCAAGTACAGGGGACGACAGATACGCAGTATTTT. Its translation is CASSQVQGTTDTQYF.

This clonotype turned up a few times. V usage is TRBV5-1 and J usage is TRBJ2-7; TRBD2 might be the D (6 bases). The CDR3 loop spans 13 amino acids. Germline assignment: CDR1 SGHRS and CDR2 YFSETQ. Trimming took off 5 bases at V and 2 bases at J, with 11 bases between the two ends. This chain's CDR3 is CASREGPAYEQYF. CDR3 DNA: TGCGCCAGCAGGGAGGGGCCCGCCTACGAGCAGTACTTC.

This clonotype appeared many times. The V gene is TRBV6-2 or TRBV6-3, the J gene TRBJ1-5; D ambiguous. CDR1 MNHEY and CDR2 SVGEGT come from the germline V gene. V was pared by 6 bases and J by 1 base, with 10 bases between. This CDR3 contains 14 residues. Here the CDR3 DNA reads TGTGCCAGCAGGGACCCTGGGAGCAATCAGCCCCAGCATTTT. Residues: CASRDPGSNQPQHF.

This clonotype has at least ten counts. The CDR3 nucleotides read TGTGCCAGCTCACTGCCGGGCTTCTCGGGGGAGCAGTACTTC. This encodes CASSLPGFSGEQYF. The V and J genes are TRBV18 and TRBJ2-7; D might be TRBD2 (5 bases). Germline V CDR1 and CDR2: KGHSH, LQKENI. This CDR3 comprises 14 residues. V was pared by 4 bases and J by 7 bases, with 17 bases between.

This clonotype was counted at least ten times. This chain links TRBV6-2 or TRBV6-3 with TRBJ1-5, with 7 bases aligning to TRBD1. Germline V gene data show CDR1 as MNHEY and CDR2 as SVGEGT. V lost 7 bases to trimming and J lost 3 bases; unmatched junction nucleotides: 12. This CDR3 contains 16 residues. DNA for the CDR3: TGTGCCAGCACCCTACGAGGGACAGTTCCCAATCAGCCCCAGCATTTT. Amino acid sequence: CASTLRGTVPNQPQHF.

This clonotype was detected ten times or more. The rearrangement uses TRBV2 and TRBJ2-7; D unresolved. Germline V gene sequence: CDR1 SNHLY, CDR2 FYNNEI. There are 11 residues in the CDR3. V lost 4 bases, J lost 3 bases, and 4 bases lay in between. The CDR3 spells CASSVFYEQYF. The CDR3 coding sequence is TGTGCCAGCAGTGTTTTCTACGAGCAGTACTTC.

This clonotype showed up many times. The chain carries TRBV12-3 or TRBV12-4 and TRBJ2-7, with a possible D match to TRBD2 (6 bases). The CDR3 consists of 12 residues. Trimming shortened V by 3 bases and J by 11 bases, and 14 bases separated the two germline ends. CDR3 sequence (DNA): TGTGCCAGCAGTTTTAATCCCTGGGGGGAGTACTTC. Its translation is CASSFNPWGEYF.

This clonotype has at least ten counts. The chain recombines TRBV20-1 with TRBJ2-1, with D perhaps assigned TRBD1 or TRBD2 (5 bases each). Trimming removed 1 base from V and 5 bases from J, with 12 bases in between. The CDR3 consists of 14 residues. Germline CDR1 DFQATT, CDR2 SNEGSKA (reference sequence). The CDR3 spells CSARGSVGDNEQFF. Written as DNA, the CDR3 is TGCAGTGCTAGAGGATCCGTGGGGGACAATGAGCAGTTCTTC.

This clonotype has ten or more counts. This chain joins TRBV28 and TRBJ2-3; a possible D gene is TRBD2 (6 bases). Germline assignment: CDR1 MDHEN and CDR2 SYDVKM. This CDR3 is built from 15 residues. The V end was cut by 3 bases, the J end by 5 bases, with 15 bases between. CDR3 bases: TGTGCCAGCAGTTTGAGGTCTAGCGCGGGAGATACGCAGTATTTT. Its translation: CASSLRSSAGDTQYF.

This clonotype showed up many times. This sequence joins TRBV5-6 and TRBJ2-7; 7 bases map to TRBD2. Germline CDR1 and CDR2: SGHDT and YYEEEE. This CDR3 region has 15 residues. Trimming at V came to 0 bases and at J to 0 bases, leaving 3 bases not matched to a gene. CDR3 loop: CASSLVASGSYEQYF. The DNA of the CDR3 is TGTGCCAGCAGCTTGGTCGCTAGCGGCTCCTACGAGCAGTACTTC.

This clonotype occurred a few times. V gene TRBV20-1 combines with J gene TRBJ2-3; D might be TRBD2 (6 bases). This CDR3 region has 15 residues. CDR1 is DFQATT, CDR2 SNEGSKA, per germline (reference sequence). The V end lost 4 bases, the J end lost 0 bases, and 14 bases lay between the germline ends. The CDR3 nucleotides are TGCAGTGCTACCAGTAGCGGAACTAGCACAGATACGCAGTATTTT. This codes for CSATSSGTSTDTQYF.